These T cell receptor beta chains were read from a single sample in a study of identical twins. TCRdb re-called the 5' RACE reads with MiXCR, one entry per CDR3 protein. This sample carries about 810,000 distinct CDR3 sequences, over 9% of them seen once, and the ten largest clones take around 1.5%. In addition, the sample was reused for a study of yellow fever vaccine responses in identical twins.

Sequencing input: PBMCs. These receptors originate from a young woman in good health. Both conserved end residues are part of each CDR3. A D gene is named only where the DNA matches it firmly. Not all rows give a size; the values are once, few, many and, for expanded clones, a class.

.	TRBV25-1	TRBJ1-2	many	CASGSGGGYGYTF	TGTGCCAGCGGGTCGGGGGGCGGCTATGGCTACACCTTC
.	TRBV29-1	TRBJ1-1	many	CSVGQMNTEAFF	TGCAGCGTTGGACAAATGAACACTGAAGCTTTCTTT
.	TRBV7-8	TRBJ2-1	few	CASSRELSYNEQFF	TGTGCCAGCAGCCGGGAACTCTCCTACAATGAGCAGTTCTTC
.	TRBV3-1	TRBJ1-4	few	CASSQGRTPNEKLFF	TGTGCCAGCAGCCAAGGACGGACCCCTAATGAAAAACTGTTTTTT
.	TRBV12-3/TRBV12-4	TRBJ2-1	few	CASSLGGTVGQFF	TGTGCCAGCAGTTTAGGCGGGACCGTCGGGCAGTTCTTC
TRBD1	TRBV4-1	TRBJ2-5	many	CASSQEGTGISTQETQYF	TGCGCCAGCAGCCAAGAAGGGACAGGGATTTCTACCCAAGAGACCCAGTACTTC
TRBD2	TRBV7-9	TRBJ2-1	.	CASSLRLAGGSGEQFF	TGTGCCAGCAGCTTGAGACTAGCGGGGGGGTCCGGTGAGCAGTTCTTC
.	TRBV29-1	TRBJ2-5	few	CSVCRRVEETQYF	TGCAGCGTATGTAGGCGAGTAGAAGAGACCCAGTACTTC
.	TRBV20-1	TRBJ2-7	few	CSRPPGSRTYEQYF	TGCAGTCGCCCCCCCGGGTCCCGAACCTACGAGCAGTACTTC
.	TRBV6-2/TRBV6-3	TRBJ1-1	many	CASSQEGGDTEAFF	TGTGCCAGCAGCCAAGAGGGGGGAGACACTGAAGCTTTCTTT
.	TRBV6-1	TRBJ1-2	many	CASSEADRNYGYTF	TGTGCCAGCAGTGAAGCCGACAGGAACTATGGCTACACCTTC
TRBD2	TRBV2	TRBJ2-1	.	CASRREGSYNEQFF	TGTGCCAGCAGGAGGGAGGGCTCCTACAATGAGCAGTTCTTC
.	TRBV9	TRBJ1-4	.	CASSVLAGANEKLFF	TGTGCCAGCAGCGTATTAGCCGGGGCTAATGAAAAACTGTTTTTT
TRBD1	TRBV24-1	TRBJ2-3	.	CATSDFGQARDTQYF	TGTGCCACCAGTGATTTTGGACAGGCCAGAGATACGCAGTATTTT
TRBD2	TRBV12-3/TRBV12-4	TRBJ2-1	.	CASSLSLGLAGGDEQFF	TGTGCCAGCAGTTTATCTTTGGGACTAGCGGGGGGGGATGAGCAGTTCTTC
TRBD1	TRBV12-3/TRBV12-4	TRBJ2-5	few	CASSRQGEGETQYF	TGTGCCAGCAGCCGACAGGGGGAGGGGGAGACCCAGTACTTC
.	TRBV27	TRBJ1-1	few	CASSSSLAQPGAFF	TGTGCCAGCAGTTCCAGTTTGGCTCAACCGGGAGCTTTCTTT
TRBD1	TRBV28	TRBJ2-7	.	CASSLSRSGTGCEQYF	TGTGCCAGCAGTTTGTCCAGATCCGGGACAGGGTGTGAGCAGTACTTC
.	TRBV14	TRBJ2-7	few	CASSKAGQKSYEQYF	TGTGCCAGCAGCAAGGCGGGACAGAAATCCTACGAGCAGTACTTC
.	TRBV6-1	TRBJ2-1	.	CASPAFGTSSYNEQFF	TGTGCCAGCCCTGCCTTCGGAACGAGCTCCTACAATGAGCAGTTCTTC
TRBD1	TRBV20-1	TRBJ1-1	few	CSASSRGLNTEAFF	TGCAGTGCTAGTTCCAGGGGGTTGAACACTGAAGCTTTCTTT
TRBD2	TRBV29-1	TRBJ2-7	.	CSVGGTSGRATEQYF	TGCAGCGTTGGGGGGACTAGCGGGAGGGCCACCGAGCAGTACTTC
TRBD1	TRBV29-1	TRBJ2-5	.	CSVGRTDRGQETQYF	TGCAGCGTTGGAAGGACGGACAGGGGGCAAGAGACCCAGTACTTC
.	TRBV3-1	TRBJ2-5	.	CASSQVVTQYF	TGTGCCAGCAGCCAAGTTGTGACCCAGTACTTC
TRBD2	TRBV5-5	TRBJ2-7	few	CASSLVVIAGLTYEQYF	TGTGCCAGCAGCTTGGTCGTTATAGCGGGATTAACCTACGAGCAGTACTTC
TRBD2	TRBV9	TRBJ2-5	.	CASSDGLAGWETQYF	TGTGCCAGCAGCGACGGACTAGCGGGGTGGGAGACCCAGTACTTC
.	TRBV6-5	TRBJ2-1	few	CASSYSVGQPVF	TGTGCCAGCAGTTACTCGGTAGGACAGCCAGTCTTC
.	TRBV28	TRBJ2-7	many	CASSPLGSLGSYEQYF	TGTGCCAGCAGTCCCCTGGGTAGCCTTGGATCCTACGAGCAGTACTTC
.	TRBV29-1	TRBJ2-5	.	CSVDRTSTPRGTQYF	TGCAGCGTTGATCGGACCTCGACCCCACGGGGGACCCAGTACTTC
TRBD2	TRBV7-2	TRBJ2-1	.	CASSAEAGREQFF	TGTGCCAGCAGCGCCGAAGCGGGGAGAGAGCAGTTCTTC
.	TRBV11-3	TRBJ2-1	.	CASSFPDLREQFF	TGTGCCAGCAGTTTCCCCGATCTCCGCGAGCAGTTCTTC
.	TRBV7-9	TRBJ1-1	few	CASSKEPNTEAFF	TGTGCCAGCAGCAAGGAGCCAAACACTGAAGCTTTCTTT
TRBD1	TRBV5-1	TRBJ1-1	many	CASSLGGTGIMAEAFF	TGCGCCAGCAGCTTGGGAGGGACAGGGATCATGGCTGAAGCTTTCTTT
.	TRBV7-8	TRBJ2-1	few	CASSSILQGNNEQFF	TGTGCCAGCAGCTCAATCCTCCAGGGTAACAATGAGCAGTTCTTC
.	TRBV6-5	TRBJ1-2	.	CASSYVGGYTF	TGTGCCAGCAGTTACGTAGGTGGCTACACCTTC